These T cell receptor beta chains were read from a single sample in a study of blood T cells in healthy people across ages. TCRdb re-called the 5' RACE reads with MiXCR, one entry per CDR3 protein. The sample holds hundreds of thousands of distinct CDR3 sequences, around three fifths seen once. The source material was blood. The receptors shown here come from a man aged 35 to 55 in good health. Each CDR3 is given without its conserved first and last residue. Fields, in order: J gene, CDR3 length, V gene, D gene, CDR3 protein. A D gene is named only where the DNA matches it firmly.

J gene: TRBJ1-2
CDR3 length: 11
V gene: TRBV6-2/TRBV6-3
D gene: TRBD1
CDR3 protein: ATIGQGYGGYT

J gene: TRBJ2-3
CDR3 length: 16
V gene: TRBV7-2
D gene: TRBD2
CDR3 protein: ASSLVFRASGESDTQY

J gene: TRBJ2-1
CDR3 length: 13
V gene: TRBV9
D gene: .
CDR3 protein: ASSQEGVARNEQF

J gene: TRBJ1-6
CDR3 length: 14
V gene: TRBV6-2/TRBV6-3
D gene: .
CDR3 protein: ASRPTTLGVDSPLH

J gene: TRBJ2-5
CDR3 length: 12
V gene: TRBV15
D gene: .
CDR3 protein: ATSRTTQPETQY

J gene: TRBJ2-5
CDR3 length: 14
V gene: TRBV12-3/TRBV12-4
D gene: TRBD2
CDR3 protein: ASSFRSGRARETQY

J gene: TRBJ1-1
CDR3 length: 12
V gene: TRBV7-8
D gene: TRBD1
CDR3 protein: ASSVRDRAGGAF

J gene: TRBJ2-7
CDR3 length: 10
V gene: TRBV12-3/TRBV12-4
D gene: .
CDR3 protein: ASRVQGGEQY

J gene: TRBJ1-2
CDR3 length: 13
V gene: TRBV6-1
D gene: TRBD1
CDR3 protein: ASSDSGTGLIGYT

J gene: TRBJ2-3
CDR3 length: 11
V gene: TRBV6-6
D gene: .
CDR3 protein: ASRQAVRGTQY

J gene: TRBJ1-1
CDR3 length: 14
V gene: TRBV4-2
D gene: .
CDR3 protein: ASQQGLGGKNTEAF

J gene: TRBJ1-5
CDR3 length: 12
V gene: TRBV27
D gene: .
CDR3 protein: ASSLFQGGQPQH

J gene: TRBJ2-7
CDR3 length: 13
V gene: TRBV20-1
D gene: TRBD1
CDR3 protein: SAGGRGRGTHEQY

J gene: TRBJ1-1
CDR3 length: 12
V gene: TRBV7-3
D gene: .
CDR3 protein: ASSYLGRNTEAF

J gene: TRBJ1-1
CDR3 length: 14
V gene: TRBV5-1
D gene: .
CDR3 protein: ASSWGDGRMNTEAF